These T cell receptor beta chains were read from a single sample in a study of blood T cell repertoires in COVID-19. The assay was immunoSEQ multiplex PCR, and TCRdb's table has in-frame clones only and misses some. Here the sample spans about 83,000 clones, roughly 86% being singletons. The sample consisted of peripheral blood. These receptors came from a man at least 80 years old with active or convalescent COVID-19. The CDR3 runs from the conserved cysteine through the conserved F or W.

J gene: TRBJ1-2; V gene: TRBV27; CDR3 protein: CASSLQGHYGYTF
J gene: TRBJ2-2; V gene: TRBV9; CDR3 protein: CASSVGRAPGELFF
J gene: TRBJ1-3; V gene: TRBV28; CDR3 protein: CASRTGTASGNTIYF
J gene: TRBJ2-2; V gene: TRBV24-1; CDR3 protein: CATSDLTGSARTGELFF
J gene: TRBJ2-2; V gene: TRBV18; CDR3 protein: CASSPVQTTGELFF
J gene: TRBJ1-2; V gene: TRBV6-5; CDR3 protein: CASSRQAINYGYTF
J gene: TRBJ2-5; V gene: TRBV5-8; CDR3 protein: CASSPGQGSEETQYF
J gene: TRBJ1-1; V gene: TRBV19; CDR3 protein: CASSITGGSSEAFF
J gene: TRBJ1-4; V gene: TRBV30; CDR3 protein: CAWTRDIGKLFF
J gene: TRBJ2-1; V gene: TRBV28; CDR3 protein: CASVGAGQGYNEQFF
J gene: TRBJ1-6; V gene: TRBV27; CDR3 protein: CASSLSGQANSPLHF
J gene: TRBJ1-1; V gene: TRBV19; CDR3 protein: CASSMSDRNTEAFF
J gene: TRBJ2-2; V gene: TRBV18; CDR3 protein: CASSRGQISSGELFF
J gene: TRBJ1-1; V gene: TRBV6-5; CDR3 protein: CASRALAAMNTEAFF
J gene: TRBJ1-2; V gene: TRBV6-5; CDR3 protein: CASSYSPDFSNYGYTF
J gene: TRBJ1-4; V gene: TRBV5-1; CDR3 protein: CASSLAGHPTNEKLFF
J gene: TRBJ1-2; V gene: TRBV15; CDR3 protein: CATSRGRQVVKF
J gene: TRBJ1-2; V gene: TRBV7-2; CDR3 protein: CASTQGANYGYTF
J gene: TRBJ1-3; V gene: TRBV5-6; CDR3 protein: CASSGGTGSGNTIYF
J gene: TRBJ1-5; V gene: TRBV7-8; CDR3 protein: CASSFSDNQPQHF
J gene: TRBJ1-2; V gene: TRBV6-5; CDR3 protein: CASSYSPEYGYTF
J gene: TRBJ2-2; V gene: TRBV5-1; CDR3 protein: CASSRGGAGELFF